This TCR beta chain was obtained from a study of response to subunit inactivated influenza vaccine. This clonotype was counted a few times. The antigen remains undetermined. MiXCR was run by TCRdb on the RT-PCR reads, yielding one entry per CDR3 protein. The data show hundreds of thousands of distinct CDR3 sequences, around 16% seen once. V shed 3 bases, J shed 5 bases, and the junction held 8 bases outside the gene matches. The CDR3 is made up of 16 amino acids. The germline CDR1 and CDR2 sequences are MDHEN and SYDVKM. Regarding the study as a whole: Authors suggested few new T cells are recruited by each seasonal influenza vaccination.

This TCR derives from a man in his fifties who received an inactivated influenza vaccine. This chain uses TRBV28 with TRBJ2-3; 10 bases are shared with TRBD2. Sample: PBMCs from blood, taken 11 to 12 days after vaccination. CDR3 amino acids: CASSFGVAGGQDTQYF. CDR3 coding DNA: TGTGCCAGCAGTTTCGGAGTAGCGGGAGGTCAAGATACGCAGTATTTT.